This TCR beta chain comes out of a study of shared clonotypes between healthy human individuals. Broader study findings: Across a handful of donors, naive CD4 shared around 5.1%, naive CD8 under 4%, memory CD4 roughly 2.4%, memory CD8 0.4%. Non-shared clonotypes had lower generation probabilities than clonotypes shared by all four sorted-subset donors.

Points on this clone: What it binds is not known.

Germline V lookup: CDR1 LNHDA, CDR2 SQIVND (reference sequence). Trimming at V came to 3 bases and at J to 7 bases, leaving 11 bases not matched to a gene. The CDR3 sequence is 18 residues long. It was at deep level that the assay was run. It was across several immunoSEQ plates that each subset's genomic DNA was evenly split. This table comes from immunoSEQ multiplex PCR, and its TCRdb copy is limited to in-frame clones, with some not included. The table lists hundreds of thousands of clones, about 95% of them singletons, with about 0.064% in the top ten. This TCR derives from a woman aged 25 to 39 in good health. Material: naive CD4+ T cells sorted from blood. Subset meaning: CD45RA+ positively selected. V and J are TRBV19 and TRBJ2-1, with TRBD2 matching over 14 bases. The CDR3 region is CASSIAGLAGAPKNEQFF. CDR3 coding DNA: TGTGCCAGTAGTATTGCGGGACTAGCGGGAGCGCCGAAGAATGAGCAGTTCTTC.